This T cell receptor beta chain derives from a study of blood T cell repertoires in COVID-19. About the research overall: Whether acute or convalescent, the COVID-19 samples came from the United States, Italy and Spain. PBMCs, B-cell-depleted T cells, or T cells provided the cDNA or gDNA that made up the material.

Original processing methods: Reference gene primer amplification gave nucleated cell count estimates. Method: immunoSEQ multiplex PCR; TCRdb's copy keeps in-frame clones and lacks some. Clone size and V and J calls were adopted from that table, with D and trimming inferred from the DNA. The sample contains 30,000 to 40,000 clones, approximately 93% of which appear only once. Material for sequencing was peripheral blood. This TCR was sampled from a man aged 50 to 59 with active COVID-19.

The CDR3 DNA is TGCGCCAGCAGCTTCGATGAATCCAAGGGGATCTTTGCTGGGGCCAACGTCCTGACTTTC. Translation: CASSFDESKGIFAGANVLTF. This sequence joins TRBV5-1 and TRBJ2-6; a weak D match, TRBD1 (5 bases). Deletions cut 2 bases from V and 2 bases from J, with 23 bases between. The CDR3 extends over 20 amino acids. The germline V gene has CDR1 SGHRS and CDR2 YFSETQ.